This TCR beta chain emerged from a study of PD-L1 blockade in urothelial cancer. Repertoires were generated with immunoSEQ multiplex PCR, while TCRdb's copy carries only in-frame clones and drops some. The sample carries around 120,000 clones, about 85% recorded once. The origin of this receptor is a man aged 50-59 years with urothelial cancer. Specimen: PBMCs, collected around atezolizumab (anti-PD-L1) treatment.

DNA of the CDR3: TGCGCCAGCAGCTTGCGGGGGACTAGCGGGAGCTCCTACAATGAGCAGTTCTTC. Translation: CASSLRGTSGSSYNEQFF. The J gene is TRBJ2-1, the V gene TRBV5-1; TRBD2 aligns across 14 bases. Trimming at V came to 1 base and at J to 0 bases, leaving 3 bases not matched to a gene. CDR3 length: 18 residues. The V gene's germline CDR1 is SGHRS and CDR2 YFSETQ.